This entry lists 10 T cell receptor beta chains sequenced from one sample in a study of T-cell memory formation after mild COVID-19. TCRdb processed the 5' RACE reads anew with MiXCR; each CDR3 protein has one entry. Among hundreds of thousands of distinct CDR3 sequences listed, 25% to 30% were seen once. The sequencing input was PBMCs or a T cell subset sorted from them (not recorded which). The receptors were sampled from an adult woman who had mild COVID-19 (a few samples of this study predate the infection). Cell type and time point are not known.

V and J are TRBV28 and TRBJ2-5, with TRBD1 identical over 12 bases. This CDR3 is built from 17 residues. Trimming took 6 bases from V and 6 from J; bases not matched to a gene: 14. Germline V gene lookup returns CDR1 MDHEN and CDR2 SYDVKM. The CDR3: CASSHPGTGGIGKTQYF. The DNA of the CDR3 is TGTGCCAGCAGCCATCCCGGGACAGGGGGCATCGGAAAGACCCAGTACTTC.

The rearrangement links TRBV6-2 or TRBV6-3 to TRBJ1-2; perhaps TRBD1 as D (6 bases). Germline-derived CDR1 and CDR2 are MNHEY and SVGEGT. The CDR3 totals 13 residues. V shed 3 bases and J shed 4 bases, with 9 bases lying between them. DNA of the CDR3: TGTGCCAGCAGTTATCTAGGGGGCTATGGCTACACCTTC. Encoded protein: CASSYLGGYGYTF.

The V gene is TRBV11-2, the J gene TRBJ2-2, with 7 bases matching TRBD1. J was trimmed by 6 bases and V by 4 bases; bases with no gene match: 8. CDR3 length: 15 amino acids. In germline, CDR1 is SGHAT, CDR2 FQNNGV. The chain's CDR3 is CASSWMTGRAGELFF. CDR3 DNA sequence: TGTGCCAGCAGCTGGATGACAGGGCGAGCCGGGGAGCTGTTTTTT.

This clonotype was counted only a few times. The chain's CDR3 is CATSGRGTQETQYF. The CDR3 DNA sequence: TGTGCCACCTCCGGCAGGGGGACCCAAGAGACCCAGTACTTC. The rearrangement links TRBV24-1 to TRBJ2-5, with 7 bases fitting TRBD1. Germline values: CDR1 KGHDR, CDR2 SFDVKD. V gave up 9 bases and J gave up 1 base; unmatched junction bases: 7. The CDR3 contains 14 residues.

In its sample, this clonotype was seen a few times. The chain employs TRBV11-1 and TRBJ1-2; 7 bases fit TRBD1. The CDR3 length is 13 residues. The V gene's germline CDR1 is SGHAT and CDR2 FQDESV (reference sequence). After removal of 5 bases from V and 4 bases from J, the junction contained 4 bases not matched to a gene. The CDR3, as DNA: TGTGCCAGCAGCCAGGGACAGCTCTATGGCTACACCTTC. Protein sequence: CASSQGQLYGYTF.

V is TRBV7-6 and J is TRBJ2-5, with D possibly TRBD2 on 6 matching bases. This CDR3 is 15 amino acids long. Germline lookup yields CDR1 SGHVS and CDR2 FNYEAQ. Trimming took 5 bases from V and 5 from J, leaving 18 bases between them. Written as DNA, the CDR3 is TGTGCCAGCAGCGGCCGGGACTCACCCTCGGAGACCCAGTACTTC. Protein product: CASSGRDSPSETQYF.

The J gene is TRBJ2-1, the V gene TRBV5-5; maybe TRBD2 (5 bases). Germline V gene data show CDR1 as SGHKS and CDR2 as YYEKEE (reference sequence). The V end lost 0 bases, the J end lost 2 bases, and 12 bases lay between the germline ends. This CDR3 region has 16 residues. This CDR3 reads CASSLGGGSPYNEQFF. The CDR3 DNA reads TGTGCCAGCAGCTTGGGCGGAGGCAGCCCCTACAATGAGCAGTTCTTC.

This clonotype was counted between two and nine times. V is TRBV7-6 and J is TRBJ1-5; no reliable D call. This CDR3 comprises 12 residues. The V gene's germline CDR1 is SGHVS and CDR2 FNYEAQ. With 4 bases removed from V and 3 bases from J, the gap between germline ends came to 4 bases. CDR3 sequence: CASSSPNQPQHF. DNA of the CDR3: TGTGCCAGCAGCTCGCCCAATCAGCCCCAGCATTTT.

This clonotype turned up a few times. The chain uses TRBV12-3 or TRBV12-4 and TRBJ2-7; D may be TRBD2 (5 bases). This CDR3 has 13 amino acids. V was shortened by 2 bases and J by 5 bases, with 10 bases between the two germline ends. The CDR3 bases are TGTGCCAGCAGTTTACGGGGTGGGGACGAGCAGTACTTC. Protein sequence: CASSLRGGDEQYF.

This clonotype came up a few times. This sequence joins TRBV7-9 and TRBJ1-1; no reliable D call. The CDR3 totals 16 residues. V shed 1 base and J shed 6 bases, with 18 bases lying between them. CDR1 and CDR2 (germline): SEHNR, FQNEAQ (reference sequence). The CDR3 sequence is CASSLGITRGMPEAFF. The DNA for the CDR3 is TGTGCCAGCAGCTTAGGAATTACCCGGGGTATGCCTGAAGCTTTCTTT.